Each of the 24 T cell receptor beta chains below was sequenced from the same sample in a study of molecular identifiers for immune sequencing clone quantification. MiXCR, run by TCRdb on the PCR reads, gives a single entry per CDR3 protein. The data contain some 680,000 distinct CDR3 sequences, roughly 25% of them singletons. Material for sequencing was naive CD8+ T cells from blood, with Jurkat cell RNA spiked in. The subset is: FACS-sorted CD8+CD4-CCR7+CD45RA+ naive T cells. The receptors stem from a human donor in good health. Some libraries in this study had Jurkat cell RNA spiked in.

This clonotype was recorded a few times. The CDR3 loop is CASSPQRQPNNEQFF. The CDR3 DNA reads as TGTGCCAGCAGCCCACAGCGGCAGCCCAACAATGAGCAGTTCTTC. This chain joins TRBV3-1 and TRBJ2-1, with D possibly TRBD2 on 5 matching bases. Germline lookup yields CDR1 LGHDT and CDR2 YNNKEL (reference sequence). Trimming cost V 4 bases and J 5 bases, with 15 bases left between them. This CDR3 comprises 15 residues.

There are many counts of this clonotype. The rearrangement uses TRBV4-3 and TRBJ1-1; D remains unclear. The germline V and J ends were trimmed by 0 bases and 3 bases, with 11 bases remaining between them. Per germline, CDR1 LGHNA and CDR2 YSLEER. This CDR3 spans 15 amino acids. CDR3 loop: CASSQEAVGDTEAFF. CDR3 sequence (DNA): TGCGCCAGCAGCCAAGAAGCCGTGGGAGACACTGAAGCTTTCTTT.

This clonotype was seen at least ten times. This chain links TRBV29-1 with TRBJ1-2; D possibly corresponds to TRBD1 (6 bases). The ends were cut back, 0 bases at V and 8 bases at J, with 16 bases in the middle. In germline, CDR1 is SQVTM, CDR2 ANQGSEA. The CDR3 spans 14 residues. The chain's CDR3 is CSVEDRTVVRGYTF. The CDR3 DNA reads TGCAGCGTTGAAGACCGGACAGTTGTTAGGGGCTACACCTTC.

This clonotype was seen more than once but under ten times. This chain uses TRBV27 with TRBJ1-5; TRBD1 is a possible D gene (6 bases). There are 14 residues in the CDR3. V was pared by 5 bases and J by 10 bases, with 18 bases between. Germline CDR1 and CDR2: MNHEY and SMNVEV (reference sequence). The CDR3 nucleotides are TGTGCCAGCAGTCTCGGCAGGGGTAGTACTCCCCAGCATTTT. Translated: CASSLGRGSTPQHF.

At least ten counts were recorded for this clonotype. The V call is TRBV9, the J call TRBJ2-3; D is unresolved. Trimming cost V 7 bases and J 0 bases, with 9 bases left between them. The CDR3 contains 13 residues. CDR1 and CDR2 from the germline V gene are SGDLS and YYNGEE. CDR3 loop: CASQGASTDTQYF. DNA for the CDR3: TGTGCCAGCCAAGGAGCTAGCACAGATACGCAGTATTTT.

Many counts were recorded for this clonotype. The chain uses TRBV4-3 and TRBJ2-2; D not certain. This CDR3 comprises 12 residues. With 1 base removed from V and 7 bases from J, the gap between germline ends came to 4 bases. Germline assignment: CDR1 LGHNA and CDR2 YSLEER. The CDR3 DNA sequence: TGCGCCAGCAGCCAAGGGGTCGGGGAGCTGTTTTTT. As protein: CASSQGVGELFF.

This clonotype was detected a few times. The genes are TRBV6-1 and TRBJ1-2, with no clear D. This CDR3 region has 16 residues. From germline, CDR1 is MNHNS and CDR2 SASEGT. Deletions cut 3 bases from V and 4 bases from J, with 18 bases between. CDR3 sequence: CASSDPLMGSSYGYTF. In DNA form, the CDR3 reads TGTGCCAGCAGTGACCCTCTTATGGGCAGCAGCTATGGCTACACCTTC.

The sample holds many counts of this clonotype. The J gene is TRBJ2-5, the V gene TRBV7-2; D is uncertain. From germline, CDR1 is SGHTA and CDR2 FQGNSA. V lost 1 base and J 3 bases, leaving 9 bases between the germline ends. The CDR3 spans 14 residues. CDR3 nucleotide sequence: TGTGCCAGCAGCTTAGTTGCTGAAAAAGAGACCCAGTACTTC. Its translation: CASSLVAEKETQYF.

The V call is TRBV6-2 or TRBV6-3, the J call TRBJ2-5; D possibly matches TRBD1 or TRBD2 (6 bases each). In germline, CDR1 is MNHEY, CDR2 SVGEGT. V lost 0 bases to trimming and J lost 9 bases, with 17 bases between them. The CDR3 consists of 15 residues. CDR3 nucleotide sequence: TGTGCCAGCAGTTACTCCTGGGGGGCGGCGGAGCCCCAGTACTTC. Translated: CASSYSWGAAEPQYF.

The chain recombines TRBV29-1 with TRBJ2-1; no clear D. Trimming pared 0 bases from V and 0 bases from J, leaving 6 bases between. This CDR3 has 14 amino acids. Per germline, CDR1 SQVTM and CDR2 ANQGSEA. DNA of the CDR3: TGCAGCGTTGAAGACAGGAGCTCCTACAATGAGCAGTTCTTC. It yields the protein CSVEDRSSYNEQFF.

This clonotype was counted many times. This chain links TRBV6-5 with TRBJ2-3, with D possibly being TRBD2 (7 bases). The V end lost 7 bases, the J end lost 1 base, and 12 bases lay between the germline ends. The germline V gene encodes CDR1 MNHEY and CDR2 SVGAGI. The CDR3 runs 14 residues. CDR3 sequence: CASTRGGGTDTQYF. The CDR3 nucleotides read TGTGCCAGCACTAGGGGGGGGGGCACAGATACGCAGTATTTT.

This clonotype has a count of ten or more. V and J are TRBV15 and TRBJ2-3; D remains ambiguous. V lost 1 base and J 0 bases, leaving 2 bases between the germline ends. This CDR3 has 13 residues. Germline values: CDR1 LNHNV, CDR2 YYDKDF (reference sequence). The CDR3 DNA is TGTGCCACCAGCAGAGGAAGCACAGATACGCAGTATTTT. Amino acids: CATSRGSTDTQYF.

Notes on this clonotype: This likely comes from a read error, as the CDR3 has no conserved phenylalanine or tryptophan at its end. This chain links TRBV20-1 with TRBJ1-1; 7 bases agree with TRBD1. CDR1 is DFQATT, CDR2 SNEGSKA, per germline (reference sequence). The V and J ends lost 1 base and 0 bases, in that order; junction bases with no gene match: 8. The CDR3 sequence is 16 residues long. CDR3 residues: CSARGRPGGMNTEAFL. The CDR3, as DNA: TGCAGTGCTAGAGGACGCCCAGGGGGGATGAACACTGAAGCTTTCCTT.

This clonotype has a handful of counts. The rearrangement uses TRBV19 and TRBJ1-4; 7 nucleotides align to TRBD1. The CDR3 is 19 residues long. The ends lost 4 bases at V and 6 bases at J; junction bases unmatched: 20. Per germline, CDR1 LNHDA and CDR2 SQIVND (reference sequence). CDR3 sequence (DNA): TGTGCCAGTAGTACCGTTACAGGGGCTTTAAAACCGTTTTATGAAAAACTGTTTTTT. Its protein product is CASSTVTGALKPFYEKLFF.

Notes on this clonotype: A read error may explain this, as a much larger clone is one base away. The chain couples TRBV7-2 to TRBJ2-1; a possible D gene is TRBD1 (6 bases). Germline CDR1 reads SGHTA; CDR2 reads FQGNSA. This CDR3 has 13 residues. The CDR3 spells CASRPDSYNGQFF. The CDR3 DNA reads TGTGCCAGCAGACCGGACAGTTACAATGGGCAGTTCTTC.

This chain uses TRBV6-2 or TRBV6-3 with TRBJ2-7; 11 bases line up with TRBD2. Trimming at V came to 6 bases and at J to 7 bases, leaving 8 bases not matched to a gene. The CDR3 runs to 14 residues. Germline CDR1 is MNHEY and CDR2 is SVGEGT. As DNA, the CDR3 is TGTGCCAGCAGGCTAGCGGGGGGTCTCCGGGAGCAGTACTTC. This translates into CASRLAGGLREQYF.

This clonotype was seen a handful of times. This rearrangement joins TRBV20-1 to TRBJ2-7; 9 nucleotides line up with TRBD2. Trimming removed 3 bases from V and 0 bases from J; junction bases left unmatched: 9. CDR1 and CDR2 from the germline V gene are DFQATT and SNEGSKA (reference sequence). The CDR3 contains 16 residues. The CDR3 loop reads CSASSSGGPSSYEQYF. CDR3 bases: TGCAGTGCTAGTTCCAGCGGGGGGCCCAGCTCCTACGAGCAGTACTTC.

This clonotype has ten or more counts. The junction shows a germline mismatch at one end, possibly a read error. The genes are TRBV7-2 and TRBJ2-2; no reliable D call. This CDR3 comprises 14 residues. From germline, CDR1 is SGHTA and CDR2 FQGNSA. CDR3 sequence (DNA): TGTGCCAGCAGTTTAGGCGTGAACACCGGGGAGCTGTTTTTT. Translating gives CASSLGVNTGELFF.

This clonotype appeared many times. This sequence joins TRBV7-9 and TRBJ2-3; TRBD2 aligns across 9 bases. Losses at the gene ends were 5 bases for V and 2 bases for J; bases not matched to a gene: 11. This CDR3 contains 17 residues. CDR1 is SEHNR and CDR2 is FQNEAQ in the germline V gene (reference sequence). This CDR3 is CASSHPGLAGITDTQYF. CDR3 DNA: TGTGCCAGCAGCCATCCGGGACTAGCAGGGATCACAGATACGCAGTATTTT.

The chain employs TRBV6-2 or TRBV6-3 and TRBJ2-7; D might be TRBD2 (5 bases). V was pared by 2 bases and J by 2 bases, with 10 bases between. This CDR3 spans 14 amino acids. Germline values: CDR1 MNHEY, CDR2 SVGEGT. In DNA form, the CDR3 reads TGTGCCAGCAGTTACGCCGGAGCGGCCTACGAGCAGTACTTC. Amino acids: CASSYAGAAYEQYF.

In nucleotides, the CDR3 is TGTGCCAGCAGCCAGGGACCGTATAGCAATCAGCCCCAGCATTTT. Protein product: CASSQGPYSNQPQHF. V and J are TRBV6-6 and TRBJ1-5, with D possibly matching TRBD1 (5 bases). V gave up 6 bases and J gave up 0 bases, with 12 bases separating them. CDR1 and CDR2 from the germline V gene are MNHNY and SVGAGI (reference sequence). This CDR3 contains 15 residues.

This clonotype was observed a few times. The gene calls are TRBV2 and TRBJ2-3; D remains unclear. The CDR3 consists of 15 residues. From germline, CDR1 is SNHLY and CDR2 FYNNEI. V was cut by 2 bases and J by 2 bases, with 11 bases left in between. The CDR3: CASSEKGVNTDTQYF. CDR3 nucleotides: TGTGCCAGCAGTGAAAAGGGTGTAAACACAGATACGCAGTATTTT.

This clonotype has at least ten counts. V is TRBV28 and J is TRBJ2-3, with 9 nucleotides matching TRBD2. Germline-derived CDR1 and CDR2 are MDHEN and SYDVKM. After removal of 6 bases from V and 0 bases from J, the junction contained 4 bases not matched to a gene. The CDR3 runs to 15 residues. The CDR3 loop is CASRPTSGSTDTQYF. DNA of the CDR3: TGTGCCAGCAGGCCAACTAGCGGGAGCACAGATACGCAGTATTTT.

This clonotype was recorded at least ten times. This chain connects TRBV7-8 to TRBJ1-5, with D unresolved. The length of the CDR3 is 16 residues. Per germline, CDR1 SGHVS and CDR2 FQNEAQ. With 5 bases removed from V and 2 bases from J, the gap between germline ends came to 16 bases. CDR3 nucleotide sequence: TGTGCCAGCAGCCCATTTACACGTGGTGGCAATCAGCCCCAGCATTTT. The encoded protein is CASSPFTRGGNQPQHF.